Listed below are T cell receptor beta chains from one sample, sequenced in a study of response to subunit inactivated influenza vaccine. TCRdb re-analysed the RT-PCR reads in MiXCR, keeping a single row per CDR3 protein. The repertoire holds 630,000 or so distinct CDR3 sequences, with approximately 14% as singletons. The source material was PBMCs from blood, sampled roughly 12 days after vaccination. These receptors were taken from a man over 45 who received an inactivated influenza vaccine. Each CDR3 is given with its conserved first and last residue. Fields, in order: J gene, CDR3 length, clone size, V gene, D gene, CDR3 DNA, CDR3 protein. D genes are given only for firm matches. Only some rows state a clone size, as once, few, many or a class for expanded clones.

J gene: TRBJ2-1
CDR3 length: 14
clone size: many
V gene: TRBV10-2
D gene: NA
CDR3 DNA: TGCGCCAGCGGGGGGCTAGCGAGCTACAATGAGCAGTTCTTC
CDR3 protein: CASGGLASYNEQFF

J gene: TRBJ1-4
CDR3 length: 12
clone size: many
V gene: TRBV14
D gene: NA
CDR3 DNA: TGTGCCACCTCGTATGGAGGGGAAAAACTGTTTTTT
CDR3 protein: CATSYGGEKLFF

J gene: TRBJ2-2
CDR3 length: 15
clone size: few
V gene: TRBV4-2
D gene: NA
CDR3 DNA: TGTGCCAGCAGCCAAGCTTCCGCGAACACCGGGGAGCTGTTTTTT
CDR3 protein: CASSQASANTGELFF

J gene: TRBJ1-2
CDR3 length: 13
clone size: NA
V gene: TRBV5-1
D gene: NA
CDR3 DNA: TGCGCCAGCAGCTTGGAATCTGGGATAGGCTACACCTTC
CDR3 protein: CASSLESGIGYTF

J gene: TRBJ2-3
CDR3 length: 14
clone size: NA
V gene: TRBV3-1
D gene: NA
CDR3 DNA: TGTGCCAGCAGCCAAGCCACCTACACAGATACGCAGTATTTT
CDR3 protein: CASSQATYTDTQYF

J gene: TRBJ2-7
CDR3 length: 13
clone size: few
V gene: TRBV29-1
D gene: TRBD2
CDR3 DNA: TGCAGCGCAACGGGACTAGCGGGAGGGGAGCAGTACTTC
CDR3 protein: CSATGLAGGEQYF

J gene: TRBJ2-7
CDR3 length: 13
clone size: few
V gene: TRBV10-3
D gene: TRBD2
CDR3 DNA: TGTGCCATCAGACTAGCGGGGGGGACCGAGCAGTACTTC
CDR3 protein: CAIRLAGGTEQYF

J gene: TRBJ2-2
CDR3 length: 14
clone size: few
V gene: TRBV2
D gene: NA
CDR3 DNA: TGTGCCACCCTTTCCGGCCAGAACACCGGGGAGCTGTTTTTT
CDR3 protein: CATLSGQNTGELFF

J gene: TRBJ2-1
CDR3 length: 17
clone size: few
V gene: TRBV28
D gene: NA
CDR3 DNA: TGTGCCAGCAGTGGGGAGATTTTGCGGAAAACTTACAATGAGCAGTTCTTC
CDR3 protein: CASSGEILRKTYNEQFF

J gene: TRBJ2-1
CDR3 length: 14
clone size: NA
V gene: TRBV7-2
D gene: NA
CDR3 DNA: TGTGCCAGCAGTCGGAATAGGGGGGCAAATGAGCAGTTCTTC
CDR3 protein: CASSRNRGANEQFF

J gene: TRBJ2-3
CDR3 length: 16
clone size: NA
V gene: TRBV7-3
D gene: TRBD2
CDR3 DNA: TGTGCCAGCAGCTCCGGACTAGCGGGAGAAGTAGATACGCAGTATTTT
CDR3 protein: CASSSGLAGEVDTQYF

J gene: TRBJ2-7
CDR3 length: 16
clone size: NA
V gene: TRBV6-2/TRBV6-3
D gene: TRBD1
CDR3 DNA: TGTGCCAGCAGTTACTCGTACGGGGACAGGGGCTACGAGCAGTACTTC
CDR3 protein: CASSYSYGDRGYEQYF

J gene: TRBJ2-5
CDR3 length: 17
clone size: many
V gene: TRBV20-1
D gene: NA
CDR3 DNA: TGCAGTGCTAGAGCAATTGAGGGACGTACTTGGGGAGAGACCCAGTACTTC
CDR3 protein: CSARAIEGRTWGETQYF

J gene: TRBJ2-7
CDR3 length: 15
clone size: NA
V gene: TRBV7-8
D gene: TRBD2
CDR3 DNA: TGTGCCAGCAGCCCGCGGGGGGCCTACTCCTACGAGCAGTACTTC
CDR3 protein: CASSPRGAYSYEQYF

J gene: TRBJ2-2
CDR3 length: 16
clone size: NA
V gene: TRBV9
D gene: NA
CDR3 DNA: TGTGCCAGCAGCGTAACGGGACAAAAGAACACCGGGGAGCTGTTTTTT
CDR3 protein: CASSVTGQKNTGELFF

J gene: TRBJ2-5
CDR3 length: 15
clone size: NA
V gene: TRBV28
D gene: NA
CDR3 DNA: TGTGCCAGCACCATCGGGCACAAAAATCAAGAGACCCAGTACTTC
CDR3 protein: CASTIGHKNQETQYF

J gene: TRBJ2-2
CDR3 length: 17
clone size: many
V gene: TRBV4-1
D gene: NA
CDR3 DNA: TGCGCCAGCAGCCATAGATTTTCGGAGGTGAACACCGGGGAGCTGTTTTTT
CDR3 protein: CASSHRFSEVNTGELFF

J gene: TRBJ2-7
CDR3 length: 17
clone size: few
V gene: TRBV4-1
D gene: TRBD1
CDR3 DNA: TGCGCCAGCAGCCAAGGCGGGGGATGGGACAGGGGGCAAGAGCAGTACTTC
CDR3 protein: CASSQGGGWDRGQEQYF

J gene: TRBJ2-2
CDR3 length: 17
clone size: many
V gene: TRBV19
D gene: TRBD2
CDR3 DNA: TGTGCCAGTAGCCGGGGACTAGCGGGGGATAACACCGGGGAGCTGTTTTTT
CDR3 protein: CASSRGLAGDNTGELFF

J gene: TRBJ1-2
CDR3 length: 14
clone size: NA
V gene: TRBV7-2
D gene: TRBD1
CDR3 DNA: TGTGCCAGCAGCCCCACCAGGGGGAACTATGGCTACACCTTC
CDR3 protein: CASSPTRGNYGYTF

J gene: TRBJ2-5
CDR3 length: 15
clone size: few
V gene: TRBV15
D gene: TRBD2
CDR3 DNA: TGTGCCACCAGCAGGACTAGCGGGGGGGCAGAGACCCAGTACTTC
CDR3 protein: CATSRTSGGAETQYF

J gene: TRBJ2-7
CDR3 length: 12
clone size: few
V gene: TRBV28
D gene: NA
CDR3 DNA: TGTGCCAGCAGTTTCGTTCGCTACGAGCAGTACTTC
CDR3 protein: CASSFVRYEQYF

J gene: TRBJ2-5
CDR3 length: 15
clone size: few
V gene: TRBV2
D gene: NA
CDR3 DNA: TGTGCCATCACAAAAGACCAGGTGGACCAAGAGACCCAGTACTTC
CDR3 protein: CAITKDQVDQETQYF

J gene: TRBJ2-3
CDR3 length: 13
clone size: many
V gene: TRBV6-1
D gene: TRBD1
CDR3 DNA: TGTGCCAGCGACAGGGGCTACACAGATACGCAGTATTTT
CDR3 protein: CASDRGYTDTQYF

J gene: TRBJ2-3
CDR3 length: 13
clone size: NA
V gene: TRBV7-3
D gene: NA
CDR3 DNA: TGTGCCAGCAGCGCCTCACTTTGGGATACGCAGTATTTT
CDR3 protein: CASSASLWDTQYF

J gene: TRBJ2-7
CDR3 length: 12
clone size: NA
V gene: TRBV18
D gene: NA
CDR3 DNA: TGTGCCAGCTCAGGACCCCAGGACGAGCAGTACTTC
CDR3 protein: CASSGPQDEQYF